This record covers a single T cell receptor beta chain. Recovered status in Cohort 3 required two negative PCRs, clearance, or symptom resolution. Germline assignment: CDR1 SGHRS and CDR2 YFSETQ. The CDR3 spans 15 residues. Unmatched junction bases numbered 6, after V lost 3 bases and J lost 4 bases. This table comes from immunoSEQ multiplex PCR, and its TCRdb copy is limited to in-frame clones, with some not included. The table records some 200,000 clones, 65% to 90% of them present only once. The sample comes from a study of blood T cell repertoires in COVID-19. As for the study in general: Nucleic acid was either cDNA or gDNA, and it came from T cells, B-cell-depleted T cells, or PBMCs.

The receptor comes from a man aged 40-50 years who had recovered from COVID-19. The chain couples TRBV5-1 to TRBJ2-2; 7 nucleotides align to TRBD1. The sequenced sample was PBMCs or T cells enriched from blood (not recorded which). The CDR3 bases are TGCGCCAGCAGCTCAACCGGGACAGCCACCGGGGAGCTGTTTTTT. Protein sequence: CASSSTGTATGELFF.